This T cell receptor beta chain is from a study of tumor-infiltrating lymphocytes in primary liver carcinoma. Germline lookup yields CDR1 ENHRY and CDR2 SYGVKD. V dropped 7 bases and J dropped 10 bases, with 22 bases sitting between them. This CDR3 contains 14 residues. The input was 450 to 500 ng total RNA; TCR beta cDNA was made from it with a constant-region primer. TCR beta libraries came from three nested multiplex PCR rounds using slightly modified ARM-PCR. The first two PCR rounds used TRBV1-TRBV30 forward primers with a C-beta reverse primer, about 10 cycles each. MiXCR was run by TCRdb on the multiplex PCR reads, yielding one entry per CDR3 protein. Altogether around 19,000 distinct CDR3 sequences are present, around three quarters being singletons, with the ten largest covering almost 40%. The tissue used was unsorted bulk material of about 19-34 mg. RNA and DNA were co-extracted from it with the AllPrep DNA/RNA mini kit. Those patients suffered from chronic HBV infection and were treatment-naive.

The sequence was collected from a woman aged 25 to 39 with primary liver carcinoma and hepatitis B virus infection. The rearrangement joins TRBV10-3 to TRBJ1-2, with D possibly matching TRBD1 (5 bases). Sequences were obtained from liver tumor tissue from sampling region 4. Subset indicated: tumor region T4, right-lateral pole. The DNA for the CDR3 is TGTGCCATCAATCGGGGGAATGTAGAGAGTGTCTACACCTTC. Translated: CAINRGNVESVYTF.